This T cell receptor (beta chain) was sequenced in a study of blood T cell repertoires in COVID-19. As for the study in general: Specimens from acute and convalescent COVID-19 originated in the United States, Italy and Spain. PBMCs, B-cell-depleted T cells, or T cells were the source of the cDNA or gDNA that made up the material.

Original data processing: Amplification of reference gene primers was used by the study to estimate nucleated cell counts. This table comes from immunoSEQ multiplex PCR, and its TCRdb copy is limited to in-frame clones, with some not included. V and J calls plus clone size are reproduced from that table; the DNA served to infer D and trimming. The sample has 300,000 or so clones; about 90% are singletons. The CDR3 has 12 amino acids. Trimming at V came to 4 bases and at J to 6 bases, leaving 0 bases not matched to a gene. Germline V gives CDR1 GTSNPN, CDR2 SVGIG (reference sequence). The chain has TRBV30 and TRBJ2-1, with 10 bases matching TRBD2. Sequenced sample: peripheral blood. The receptor was isolated from a middle-aged woman who had recovered from COVID-19. The CDR3 here is CAWKRGGNEQFF. The CDR3 bases are TGTGCCTGGAAGCGGGGGGGCAATGAGCAGTTCTTC.